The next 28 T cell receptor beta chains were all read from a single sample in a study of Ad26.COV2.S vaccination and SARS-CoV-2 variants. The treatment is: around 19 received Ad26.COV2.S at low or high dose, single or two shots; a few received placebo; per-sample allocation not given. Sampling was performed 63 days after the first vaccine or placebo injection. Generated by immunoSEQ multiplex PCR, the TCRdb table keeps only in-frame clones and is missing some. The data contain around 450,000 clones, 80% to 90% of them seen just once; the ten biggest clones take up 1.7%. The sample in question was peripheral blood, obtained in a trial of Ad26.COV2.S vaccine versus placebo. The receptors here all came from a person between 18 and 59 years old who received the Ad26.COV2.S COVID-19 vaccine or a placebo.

CDR3 DNA sequence: TGTGCCAGCAGCCCTATCCCAGCCTTGTGGGATTCACCCCTCCACTTT. This translates into CASSPIPALWDSPLHF. The chain is built from TRBV7-9 and TRBJ1-6; no firm D call. CDR3 length: 16 amino acids. V was shortened by 5 bases and J by 8 bases, with 19 bases between the two germline ends. CDR1 is SEHNR, CDR2 FQNEAQ, per germline (reference sequence). Filled out from reference TRBV7-9 and TRBJ1-6, the complete variable domain reads DTGVSQNPRHKITKRGQNVTFRCDPISEHNRLYWYRQTLGQGPEFLTYFQNEAQLEKSRLLSDRFSAERPKGSFSTLEIQRTEQGDSAMYLCASSPIPALWDSPLHFGNGTRLTVT.

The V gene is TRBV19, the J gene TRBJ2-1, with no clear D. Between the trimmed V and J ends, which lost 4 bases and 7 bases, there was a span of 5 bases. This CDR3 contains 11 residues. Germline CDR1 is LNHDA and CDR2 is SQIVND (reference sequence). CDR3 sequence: CASSKINEQFF. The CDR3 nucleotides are TGTGCCAGTAGTAAAATTAATGAGCAGTTCTTC.

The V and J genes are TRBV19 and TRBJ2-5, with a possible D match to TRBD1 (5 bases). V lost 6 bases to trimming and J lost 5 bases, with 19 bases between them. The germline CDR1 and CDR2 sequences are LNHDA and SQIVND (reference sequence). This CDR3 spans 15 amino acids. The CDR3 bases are TGTGCCAGTAGCCATAGGTCCAGGGTTTTTGAGACCCAGTACTTC. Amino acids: CASSHRSRVFETQYF.

CDR3 in amino acids: CASSLGANRAEAFF. DNA for the CDR3: TGTGCCAGCAGCCTAGGGGCGAATCGCGCTGAAGCTTTCTTT. The J gene is TRBJ1-1, the V gene TRBV28, with D tentatively TRBD1 (5 bases). V lost 6 bases and J 6 bases, leaving 17 bases between the germline ends. This CDR3 region has 14 residues. Germline values: CDR1 MDHEN, CDR2 SYDVKM.

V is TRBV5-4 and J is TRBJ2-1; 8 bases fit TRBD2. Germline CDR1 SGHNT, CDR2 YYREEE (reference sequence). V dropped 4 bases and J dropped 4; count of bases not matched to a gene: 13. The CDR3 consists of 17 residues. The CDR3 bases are TGTGCCAGCAGCCTCCTTGCGCCTAGCGGGCGGTACAATGAGCAGTTCTTC. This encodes CASSLLAPSGRYNEQFF.

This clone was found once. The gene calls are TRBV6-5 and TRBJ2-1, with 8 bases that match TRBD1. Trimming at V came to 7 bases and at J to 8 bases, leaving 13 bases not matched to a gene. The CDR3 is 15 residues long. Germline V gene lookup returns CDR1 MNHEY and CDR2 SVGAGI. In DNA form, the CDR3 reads TGTGCCAGCACACGAAATCCGGGACAGGCCCATGAGCAGTTCTTC. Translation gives CASTRNPGQAHEQFF.

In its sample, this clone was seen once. CDR3 bases: TGTGCCAGCAGCGGAGGTACTCGGACAGGGAAAGATTATGGCTACACCTTC. Its translation is CASSGGTRTGKDYGYTF. The chain has TRBV5-4 and TRBJ1-2; TRBD1 agrees at 8 bases. Germline values: CDR1 SGHNT, CDR2 YYREEE (reference sequence). This CDR3 spans 17 amino acids. V was clipped by 4 bases and J by 5 bases; unmatched bases: 16.

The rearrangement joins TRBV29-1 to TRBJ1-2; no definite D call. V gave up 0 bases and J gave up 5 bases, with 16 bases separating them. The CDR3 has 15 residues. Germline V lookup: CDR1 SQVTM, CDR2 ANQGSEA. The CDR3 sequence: CSVEDEGSLGYGYTF. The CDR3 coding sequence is TGCAGCGTTGAAGACGAGGGCTCCCTTGGGTATGGCTACACCTTC.

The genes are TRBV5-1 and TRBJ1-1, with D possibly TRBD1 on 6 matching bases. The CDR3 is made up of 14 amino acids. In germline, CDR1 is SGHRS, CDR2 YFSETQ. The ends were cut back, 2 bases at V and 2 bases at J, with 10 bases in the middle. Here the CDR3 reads CASSLQGFNTEAFF. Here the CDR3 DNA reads TGCGCCAGCAGCTTACAGGGATTTAACACTGAAGCTTTCTTT.

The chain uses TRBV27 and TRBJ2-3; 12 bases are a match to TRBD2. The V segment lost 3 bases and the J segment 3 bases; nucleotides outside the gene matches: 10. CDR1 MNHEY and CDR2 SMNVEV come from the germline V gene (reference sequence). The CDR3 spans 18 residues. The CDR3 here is CASSFVPLAGGRTDTQYF. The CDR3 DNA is TGTGCCAGCAGTTTTGTCCCACTAGCGGGGGGAAGAACAGATACGCAGTATTTT.

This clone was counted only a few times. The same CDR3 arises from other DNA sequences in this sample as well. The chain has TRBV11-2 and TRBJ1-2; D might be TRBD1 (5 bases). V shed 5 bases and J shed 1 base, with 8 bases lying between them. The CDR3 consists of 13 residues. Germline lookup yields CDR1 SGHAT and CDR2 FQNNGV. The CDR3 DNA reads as TGTGCCAGCAGCCGCGACAGTAACTATGGCTACACCTTC. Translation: CASSRDSNYGYTF.

This CDR3 is CATTLRRNEKLFF. In nucleotides, the CDR3 is TGTGCCACCACCCTACGGAGGAATGAAAAACTGTTTTTT. The chain has TRBV15 and TRBJ1-4; D is ambiguous. Germline CDR1 LNHNV, CDR2 YYDKDF (reference sequence). The germline V and J ends were trimmed by 7 bases and 5 bases, with 11 bases remaining between them. The CDR3 covers 13 residues.

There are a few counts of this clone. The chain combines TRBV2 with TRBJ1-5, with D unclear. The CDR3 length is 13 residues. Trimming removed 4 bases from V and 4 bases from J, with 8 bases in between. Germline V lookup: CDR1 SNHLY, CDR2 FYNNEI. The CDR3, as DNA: TGTGCCAGCAGTGGCCTAGAGAATCAGCCCCAGCATTTT. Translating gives CASSGLENQPQHF.

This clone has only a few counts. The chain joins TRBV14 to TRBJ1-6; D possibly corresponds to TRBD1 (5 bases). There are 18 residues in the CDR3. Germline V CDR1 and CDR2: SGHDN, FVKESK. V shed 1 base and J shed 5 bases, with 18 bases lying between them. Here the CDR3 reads CASSQVPGGTGDNSPLHF. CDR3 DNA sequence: TGTGCCAGCAGCCAAGTTCCCGGGGGAACTGGCGATAATTCACCCCTCCACTTT.

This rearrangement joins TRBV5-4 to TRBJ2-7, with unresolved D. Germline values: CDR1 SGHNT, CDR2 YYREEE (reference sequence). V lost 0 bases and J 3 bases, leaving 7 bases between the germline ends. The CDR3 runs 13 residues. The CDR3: CASSLEQDYEQYF. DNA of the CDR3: TGTGCCAGCAGCTTGGAGCAGGACTACGAGCAGTACTTC.

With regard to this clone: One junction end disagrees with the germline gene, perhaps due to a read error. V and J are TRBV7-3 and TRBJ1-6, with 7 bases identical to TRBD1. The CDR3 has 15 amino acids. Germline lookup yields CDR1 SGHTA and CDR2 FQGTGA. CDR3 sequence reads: CASSLTGAKNSPLHF. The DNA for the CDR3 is TGTGCCAGCAGCCTAACAGGGGCGAAGAATTCACCCCTCCACTTT. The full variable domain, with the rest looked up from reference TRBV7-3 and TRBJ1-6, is GAGVSQTPSNKVTEKGKYVELRCDPISGHTALYWYRQSLGQGPEFLIYFQGTGAADDSGLPNDRFFAVRPEGSVSTLKIQRTERGDSAVYLCASSLTGAKNSPLHFGNGTRLTVT.

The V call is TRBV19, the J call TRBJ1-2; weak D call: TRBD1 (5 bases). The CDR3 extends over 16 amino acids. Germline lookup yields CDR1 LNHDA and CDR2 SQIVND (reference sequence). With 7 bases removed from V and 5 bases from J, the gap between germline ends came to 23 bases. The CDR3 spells CASNPGTLPPFYGYTF. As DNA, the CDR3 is TGTGCCAGTAATCCTGGGACTTTACCCCCCTTTTATGGCTACACCTTC.

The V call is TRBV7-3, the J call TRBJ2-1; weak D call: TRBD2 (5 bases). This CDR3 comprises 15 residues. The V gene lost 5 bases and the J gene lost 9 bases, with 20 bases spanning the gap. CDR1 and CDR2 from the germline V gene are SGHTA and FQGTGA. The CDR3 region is CASSPLEAPRGEQFF. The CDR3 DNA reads TGTGCCAGCAGCCCACTAGAGGCACCCCGGGGTGAGCAGTTCTTC.

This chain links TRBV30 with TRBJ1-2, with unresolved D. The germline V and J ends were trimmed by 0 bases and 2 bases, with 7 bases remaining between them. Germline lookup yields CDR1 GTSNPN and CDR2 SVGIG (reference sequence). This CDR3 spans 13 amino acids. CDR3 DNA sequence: TGTGCCTGGAGTGTACGTCAGAACTATGGCTACACCTTC. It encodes CAWSVRQNYGYTF. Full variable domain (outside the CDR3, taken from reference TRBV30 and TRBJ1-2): SQTIHQWPATLVQPVGSPLSLECTVEGTSNPNLYWYRQAAGRGLQLLFYSVGIGQISSEVPQNLSASRPQDRQFILSSKKLLLSDSGFYLCAWSVRQNYGYTFGSGTRLTVV.

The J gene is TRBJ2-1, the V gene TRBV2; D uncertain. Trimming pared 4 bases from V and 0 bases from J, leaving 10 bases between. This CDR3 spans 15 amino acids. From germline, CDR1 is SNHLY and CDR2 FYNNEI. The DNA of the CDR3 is TGTGCCAGCAGTGGCGAGCCGAGCTCCTACAATGAGCAGTTCTTC. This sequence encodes CASSGEPSSYNEQFF.

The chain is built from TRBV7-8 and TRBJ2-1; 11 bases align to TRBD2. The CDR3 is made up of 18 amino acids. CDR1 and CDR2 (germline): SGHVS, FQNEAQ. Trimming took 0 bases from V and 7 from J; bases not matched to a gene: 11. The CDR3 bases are TGTGCCAGCAGCTTAGCCCAACTAGCGGGGGCCCGGGGGAATGAGCAGTTCTTC. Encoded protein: CASSLAQLAGARGNEQFF.

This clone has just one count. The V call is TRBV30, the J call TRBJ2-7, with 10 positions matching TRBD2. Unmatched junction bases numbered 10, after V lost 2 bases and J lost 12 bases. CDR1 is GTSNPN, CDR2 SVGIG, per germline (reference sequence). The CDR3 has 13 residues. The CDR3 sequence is CAWSLAGALAWYF. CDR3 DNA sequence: TGTGCCTGGAGTCTAGCGGGGGCCCTTGCGTGGTACTTC.

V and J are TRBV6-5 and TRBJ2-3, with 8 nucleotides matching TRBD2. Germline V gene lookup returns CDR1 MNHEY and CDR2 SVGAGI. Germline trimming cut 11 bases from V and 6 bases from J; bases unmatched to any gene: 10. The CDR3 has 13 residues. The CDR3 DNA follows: TGTGCCGGCCAGACTAGCGTCGGGGATACGCAGTATTTT. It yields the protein CAGQTSVGDTQYF.

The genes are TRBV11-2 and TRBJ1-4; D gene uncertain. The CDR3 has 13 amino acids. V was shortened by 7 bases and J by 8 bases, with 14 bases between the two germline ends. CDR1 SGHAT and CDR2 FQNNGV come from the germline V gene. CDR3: CASTKDGSEKLFF. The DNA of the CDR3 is TGTGCCAGCACCAAGGACGGGTCAGAAAAACTGTTTTTT.

Written as DNA, the CDR3 is TGTGCCAGCAGACTACAGACATCACCTAACTATGGCTACACCTTC. It specifies CASRLQTSPNYGYTF. The rearrangement joins TRBV6-6 to TRBJ1-2; D unclear. Trimming took off 6 bases at V and 0 bases at J, with 14 bases between the two ends. Looked up from germline, CDR1 is MNHNY and CDR2 is SVGAGI (reference sequence). This CDR3 has 15 residues.

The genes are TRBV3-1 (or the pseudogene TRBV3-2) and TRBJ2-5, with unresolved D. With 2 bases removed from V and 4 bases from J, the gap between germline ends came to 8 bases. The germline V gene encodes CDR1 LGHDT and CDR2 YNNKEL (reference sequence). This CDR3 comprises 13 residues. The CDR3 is CASSQYFGETQYF. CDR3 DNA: TGTGCCAGCAGCCAATATTTCGGAGAGACCCAGTACTTC.

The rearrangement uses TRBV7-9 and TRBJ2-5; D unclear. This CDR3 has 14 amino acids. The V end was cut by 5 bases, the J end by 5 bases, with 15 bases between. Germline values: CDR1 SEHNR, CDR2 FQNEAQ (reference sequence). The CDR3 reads CASSPGFLWETQYF. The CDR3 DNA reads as TGTGCCAGCAGCCCCGGGTTTCTGTGGGAGACCCAGTACTTC.

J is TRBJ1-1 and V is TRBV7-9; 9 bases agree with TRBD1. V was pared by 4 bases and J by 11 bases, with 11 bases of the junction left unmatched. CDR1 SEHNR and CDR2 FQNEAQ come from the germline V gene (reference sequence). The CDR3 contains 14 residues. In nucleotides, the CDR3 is TGTGCCAGCAGCTCCTATGGACAGGGGAGAAATGCTTTCTTT. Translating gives CASSSYGQGRNAFF.